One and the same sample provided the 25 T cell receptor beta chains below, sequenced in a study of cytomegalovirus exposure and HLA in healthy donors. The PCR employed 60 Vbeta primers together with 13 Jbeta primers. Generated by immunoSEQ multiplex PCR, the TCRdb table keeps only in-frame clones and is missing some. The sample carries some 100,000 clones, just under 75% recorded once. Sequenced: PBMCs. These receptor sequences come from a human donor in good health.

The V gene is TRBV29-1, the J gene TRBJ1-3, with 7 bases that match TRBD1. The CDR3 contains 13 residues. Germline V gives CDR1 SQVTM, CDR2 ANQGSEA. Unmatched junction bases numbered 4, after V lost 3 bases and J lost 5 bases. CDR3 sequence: CSVDPTGRNTIYF. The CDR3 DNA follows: TGCAGCGTTGACCCGACAGGGAGAAACACCATATATTTT.

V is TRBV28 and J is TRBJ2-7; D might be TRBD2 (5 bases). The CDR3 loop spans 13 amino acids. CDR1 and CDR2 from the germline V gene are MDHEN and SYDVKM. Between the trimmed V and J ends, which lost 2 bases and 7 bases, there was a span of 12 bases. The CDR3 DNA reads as TGTGCCAGCAGTTTAGGGGTCCCGGGGGAGCAGTACTTC. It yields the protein CASSLGVPGEQYF.

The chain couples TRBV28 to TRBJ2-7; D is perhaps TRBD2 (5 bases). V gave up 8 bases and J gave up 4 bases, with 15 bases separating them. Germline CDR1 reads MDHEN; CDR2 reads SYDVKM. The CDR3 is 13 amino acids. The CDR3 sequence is CASGYGSGYEQYF. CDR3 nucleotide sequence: TGTGCCAGCGGCTACGGGTCGGGGTACGAGCAGTACTTC.

CDR3 in DNA: TGTGCCAGCTCACCGCGCGGCTACTCCTACGAGCAGTACTTC. This sequence encodes CASSPRGYSYEQYF. J is TRBJ2-7 and V is TRBV18; no clear D gene. Germline V gene sequence: CDR1 KGHSH, CDR2 LQKENI. Trimming removed 3 bases at V and 0 bases at J, with 9 bases between. The CDR3 spans 14 residues. The full variable domain, completed using reference TRBV18 and TRBJ2-7, is NAGVMQNPRHLVRRRGQEARLRCSPMKGHSHVYWYRQLPEEGLKFMVYLQKENIIDESGMPKERFSAEFPKEGPSILRIQQVVRGDSAAYFCASSPRGYSYEQYFGPGTRLTVT.

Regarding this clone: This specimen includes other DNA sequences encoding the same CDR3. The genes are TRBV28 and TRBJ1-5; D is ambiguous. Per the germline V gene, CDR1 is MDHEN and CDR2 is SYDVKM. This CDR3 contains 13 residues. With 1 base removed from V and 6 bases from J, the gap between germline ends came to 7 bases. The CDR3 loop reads CASSLSGGQPQHF. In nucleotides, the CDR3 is TGTGCCAGCAGTTTATCGGGAGGTCAGCCCCAGCATTTT.

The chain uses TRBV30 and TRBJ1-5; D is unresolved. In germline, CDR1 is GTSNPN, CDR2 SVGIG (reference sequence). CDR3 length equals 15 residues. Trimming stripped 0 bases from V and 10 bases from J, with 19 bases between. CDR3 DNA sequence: TGTGCCTGGAGTGTACGAGGCTTCCAAGGAAGACCCCAGCATTTT. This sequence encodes CAWSVRGFQGRPQHF.

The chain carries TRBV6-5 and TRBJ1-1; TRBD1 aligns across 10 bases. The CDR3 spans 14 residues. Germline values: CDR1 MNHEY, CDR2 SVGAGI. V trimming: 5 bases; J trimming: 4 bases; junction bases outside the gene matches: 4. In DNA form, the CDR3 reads TGTGCCAGCAGTACTCGGACAGGGGGCACTGAAGCTTTCTTT. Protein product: CASSTRTGGTEAFF.

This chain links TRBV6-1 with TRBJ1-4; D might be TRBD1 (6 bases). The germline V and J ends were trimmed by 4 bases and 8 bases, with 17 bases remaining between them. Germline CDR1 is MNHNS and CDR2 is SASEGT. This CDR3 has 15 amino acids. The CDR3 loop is CASSAEKGRGEKLFF. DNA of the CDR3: TGTGCCAGCAGTGCCGAGAAGGGGAGGGGGGAAAAACTGTTTTTT.

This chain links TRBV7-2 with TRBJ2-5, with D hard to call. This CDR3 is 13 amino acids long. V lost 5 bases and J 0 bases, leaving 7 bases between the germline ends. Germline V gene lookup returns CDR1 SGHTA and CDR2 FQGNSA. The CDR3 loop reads CASSNNYQETQYF. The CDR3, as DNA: TGTGCCAGCAGCAACAATTACCAAGAGACCCAGTACTTC.

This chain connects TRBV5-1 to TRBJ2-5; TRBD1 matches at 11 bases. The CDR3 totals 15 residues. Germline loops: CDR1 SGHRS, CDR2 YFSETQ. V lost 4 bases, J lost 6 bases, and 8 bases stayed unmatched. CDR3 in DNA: TGCGCCAGCAGCCCCTCCGGACAGGGGGCAAAGACCCAGTACTTC. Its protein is CASSPSGQGAKTQYF.

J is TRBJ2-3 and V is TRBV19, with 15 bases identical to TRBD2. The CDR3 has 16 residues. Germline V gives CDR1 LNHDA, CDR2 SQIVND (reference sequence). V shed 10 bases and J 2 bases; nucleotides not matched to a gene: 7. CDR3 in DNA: TGTGCCACTAGGACTAGCGGGAGGGCCCTCACAGATACGCAGTATTTT. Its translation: CATRTSGRALTDTQYF.

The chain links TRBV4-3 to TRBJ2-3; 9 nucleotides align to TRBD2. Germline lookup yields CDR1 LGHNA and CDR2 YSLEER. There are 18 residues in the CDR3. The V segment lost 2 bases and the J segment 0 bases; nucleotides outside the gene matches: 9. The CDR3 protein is CASSQNPGLAFSTDTQYF. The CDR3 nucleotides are TGCGCCAGCAGCCAAAACCCGGGACTAGCCTTTAGCACAGATACGCAGTATTTT.

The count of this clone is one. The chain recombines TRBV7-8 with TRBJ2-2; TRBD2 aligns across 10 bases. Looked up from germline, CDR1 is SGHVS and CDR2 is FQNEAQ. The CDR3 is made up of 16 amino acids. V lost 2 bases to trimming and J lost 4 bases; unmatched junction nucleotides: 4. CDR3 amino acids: CASSLRAGGLTGELFF. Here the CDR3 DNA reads TGTGCCAGCAGCTTAAGAGCGGGGGGGCTCACCGGGGAGCTGTTTTTT.

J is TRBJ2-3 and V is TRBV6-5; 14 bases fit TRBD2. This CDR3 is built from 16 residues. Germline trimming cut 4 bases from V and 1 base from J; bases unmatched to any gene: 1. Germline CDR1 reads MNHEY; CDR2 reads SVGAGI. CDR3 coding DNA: TGTGCCAGCAGTTGGGGACTAGCGGGGGGCACAGATACGCAGTATTTT. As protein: CASSWGLAGGTDTQYF.

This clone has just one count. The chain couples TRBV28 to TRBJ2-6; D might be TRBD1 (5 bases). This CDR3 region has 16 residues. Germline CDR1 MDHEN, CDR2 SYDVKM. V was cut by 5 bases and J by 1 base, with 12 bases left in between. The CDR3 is CASSLAGKSGANVLTF. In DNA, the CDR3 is TGTGCCAGCAGTCTCGCAGGGAAGTCTGGGGCCAACGTCCTGACTTTC.

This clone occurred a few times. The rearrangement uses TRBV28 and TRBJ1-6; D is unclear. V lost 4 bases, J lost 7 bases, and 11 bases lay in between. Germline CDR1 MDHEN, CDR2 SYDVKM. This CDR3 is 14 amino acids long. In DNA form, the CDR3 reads TGTGCCAGCAGTTCTGCGCGGATGAATTCACCCCTCCACTTT. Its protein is CASSSARMNSPLHF.

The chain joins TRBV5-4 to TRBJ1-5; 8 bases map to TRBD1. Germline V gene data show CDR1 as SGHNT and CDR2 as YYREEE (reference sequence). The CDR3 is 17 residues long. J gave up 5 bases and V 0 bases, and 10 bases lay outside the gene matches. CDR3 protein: CASSLDPGQGQYQPQHF. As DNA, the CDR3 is TGTGCCAGCAGCTTGGACCCAGGACAGGGTCAGTATCAGCCCCAGCATTTT.

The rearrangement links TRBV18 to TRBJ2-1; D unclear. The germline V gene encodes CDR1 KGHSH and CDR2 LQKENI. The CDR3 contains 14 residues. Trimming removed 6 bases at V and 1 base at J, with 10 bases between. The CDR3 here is CASSLNLSYNEQFF. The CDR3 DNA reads TGTGCCAGCTCCCTCAACCTATCCTACAATGAGCAGTTCTTC.

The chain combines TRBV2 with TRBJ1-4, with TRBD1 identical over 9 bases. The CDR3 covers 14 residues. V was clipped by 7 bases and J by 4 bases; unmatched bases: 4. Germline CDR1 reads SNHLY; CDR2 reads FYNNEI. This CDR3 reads CASNGQGINEKLFF. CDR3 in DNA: TGTGCCAGCAATGGACAGGGGATTAATGAAAAACTGTTTTTT.

CDR3 sequence: CASSEALGLAGAGELFF. The CDR3 DNA is TGTGCCAGCAGTGAAGCACTCGGACTAGCGGGCGCCGGGGAGCTGTTTTTT. The chain has TRBV2 and TRBJ2-2; 11 bases agree with TRBD2. The CDR3 is 17 residues long. Looked up from germline, CDR1 is SNHLY and CDR2 is FYNNEI. Trimming cost V 0 bases and J 6 bases; bases outside gene matches: 6.

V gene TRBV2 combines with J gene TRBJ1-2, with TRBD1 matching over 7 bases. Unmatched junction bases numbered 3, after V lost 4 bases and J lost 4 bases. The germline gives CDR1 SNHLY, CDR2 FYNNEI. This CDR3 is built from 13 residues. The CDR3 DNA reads TGTGCCAGCAGTGCAGGGGGTCCCTATGGCTACACCTTC. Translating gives CASSAGGPYGYTF.

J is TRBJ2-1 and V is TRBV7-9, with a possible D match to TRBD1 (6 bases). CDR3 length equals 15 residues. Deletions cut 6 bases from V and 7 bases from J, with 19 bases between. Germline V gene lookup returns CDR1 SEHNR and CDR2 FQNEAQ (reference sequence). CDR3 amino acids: CASSAMGAGVNEQFF. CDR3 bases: TGTGCCAGCAGTGCAATGGGGGCAGGGGTGAATGAGCAGTTCTTC.

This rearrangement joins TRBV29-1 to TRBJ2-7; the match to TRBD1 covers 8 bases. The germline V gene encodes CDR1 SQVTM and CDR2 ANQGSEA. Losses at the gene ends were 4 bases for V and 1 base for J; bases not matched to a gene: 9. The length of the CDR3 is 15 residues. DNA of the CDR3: TGCAGCGTTGTGCGGGGCAGGGGGCGTTCCTACGAGCAGTACTTC. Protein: CSVVRGRGRSYEQYF.

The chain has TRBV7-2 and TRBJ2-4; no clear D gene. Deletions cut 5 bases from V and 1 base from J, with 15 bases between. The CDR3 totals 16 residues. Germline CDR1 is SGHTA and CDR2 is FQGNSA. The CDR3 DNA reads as TGTGCCAGCAGCGCCCGTCGAGACGGGGCCAAAAACATTCAGTACTTC. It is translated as CASSARRDGAKNIQYF. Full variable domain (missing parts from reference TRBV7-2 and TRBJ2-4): GAGVSQSPSNKVTEKGKDVELRCDPISGHTALYWYRQSLGQGLEFLIYFQGNSAPDKSGLPSDRFSAERTGGSVSTLTIQRTQQEDSAVYLCASSARRDGAKNIQYFGAGTRLSVL.

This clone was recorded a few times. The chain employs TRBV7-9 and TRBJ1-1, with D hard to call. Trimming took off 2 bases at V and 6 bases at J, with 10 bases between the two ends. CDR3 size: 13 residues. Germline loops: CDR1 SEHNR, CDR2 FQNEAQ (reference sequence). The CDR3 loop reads CASSLTQSAEAFF. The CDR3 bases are TGTGCCAGCAGCTTAACCCAGTCAGCTGAAGCTTTCTTT.